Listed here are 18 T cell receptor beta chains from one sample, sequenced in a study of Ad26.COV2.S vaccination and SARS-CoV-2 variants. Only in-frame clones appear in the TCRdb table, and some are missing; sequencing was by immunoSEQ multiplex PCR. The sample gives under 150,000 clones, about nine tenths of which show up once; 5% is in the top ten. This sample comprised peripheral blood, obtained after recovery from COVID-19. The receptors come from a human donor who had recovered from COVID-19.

CDR3 nucleotides: TGTGCCAGCAGCCCTTACGTGGGGGGCAGCTACGAGCAGTACTTC. Its translation: CASSPYVGGSYEQYF. The genes are TRBV7-2 and TRBJ2-7, with D perhaps given as TRBD1 or TRBD2 (6 bases each). Germline CDR1 and CDR2: SGHTA and FQGNSA. V was trimmed by 5 bases and J by 3 bases, leaving 17 bases between them. This CDR3 has 15 residues.

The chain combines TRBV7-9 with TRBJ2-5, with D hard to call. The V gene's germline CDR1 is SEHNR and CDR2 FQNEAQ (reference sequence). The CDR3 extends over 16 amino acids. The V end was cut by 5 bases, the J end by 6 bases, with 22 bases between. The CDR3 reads CASSHSSLGIQKTQYF. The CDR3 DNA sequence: TGTGCCAGCAGCCATTCCTCACTGGGCATCCAGAAGACCCAGTACTTC.

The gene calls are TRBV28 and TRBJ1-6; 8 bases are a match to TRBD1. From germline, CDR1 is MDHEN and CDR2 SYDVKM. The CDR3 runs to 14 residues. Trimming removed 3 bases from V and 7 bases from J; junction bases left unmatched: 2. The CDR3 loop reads CASSLGQANSPLHF. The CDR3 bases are TGTGCCAGCAGTTTGGGACAGGCAAATTCACCCCTCCACTTT. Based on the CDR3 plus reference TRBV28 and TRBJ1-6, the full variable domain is DVKVTQSSRYLVKRTGEKVFLECVQDMDHENMFWYRQDPGLGLRLIYFSYDVKMKEKGDIPEGYSVSREKKERFSLILESASTNQTSMYLCASSLGQANSPLHFGNGTRLTVT.

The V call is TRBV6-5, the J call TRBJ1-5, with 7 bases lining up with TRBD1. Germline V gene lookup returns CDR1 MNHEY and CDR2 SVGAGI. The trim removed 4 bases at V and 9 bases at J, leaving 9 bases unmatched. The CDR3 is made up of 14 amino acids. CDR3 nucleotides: TGTGCCAGCAGTTCCGACAGGGACCTTCGGCCCCAGCATTTT. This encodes CASSSDRDLRPQHF.

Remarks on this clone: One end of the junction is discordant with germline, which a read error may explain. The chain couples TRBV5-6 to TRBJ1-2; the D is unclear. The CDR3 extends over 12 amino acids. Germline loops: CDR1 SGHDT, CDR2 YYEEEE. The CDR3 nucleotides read TGTGCCAGCAGTTTGGGAGGGTATGGCTACACCTTC. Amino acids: CASSLGGYGYTF.

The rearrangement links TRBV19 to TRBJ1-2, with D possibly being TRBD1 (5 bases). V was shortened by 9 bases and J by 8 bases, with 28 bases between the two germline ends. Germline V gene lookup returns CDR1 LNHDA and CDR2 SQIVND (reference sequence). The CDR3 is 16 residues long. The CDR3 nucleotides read TGTGCCAGCAACACACAGGATAGGGGAGTTGTGTTCGGCTACACCTTC. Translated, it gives CASNTQDRGVVFGYTF.

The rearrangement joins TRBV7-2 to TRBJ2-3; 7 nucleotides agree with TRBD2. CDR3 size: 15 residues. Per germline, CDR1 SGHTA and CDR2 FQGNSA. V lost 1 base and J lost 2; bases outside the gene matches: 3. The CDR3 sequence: CASSLGRGVTDTQYF. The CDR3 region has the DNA TGTGCCAGCAGCTTAGGTCGGGGGGTCACAGATACGCAGTATTTT.

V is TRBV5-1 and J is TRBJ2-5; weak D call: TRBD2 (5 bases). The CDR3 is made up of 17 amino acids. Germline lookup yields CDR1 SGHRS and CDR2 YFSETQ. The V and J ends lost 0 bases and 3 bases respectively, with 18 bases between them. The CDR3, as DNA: TGCGCCAGCAGCTTGGCCCCGTCGGGATCCATCGAAGAGACCCAGTACTTC. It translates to CASSLAPSGSIEETQYF.

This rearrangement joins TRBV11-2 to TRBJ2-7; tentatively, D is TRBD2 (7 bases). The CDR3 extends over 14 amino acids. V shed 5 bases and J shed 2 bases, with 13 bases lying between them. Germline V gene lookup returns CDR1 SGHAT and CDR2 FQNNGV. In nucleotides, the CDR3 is TGTGCCAGCAGCGTGGGGGGGCCAGCCTACGAGCAGTACTTC. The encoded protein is CASSVGGPAYEQYF.

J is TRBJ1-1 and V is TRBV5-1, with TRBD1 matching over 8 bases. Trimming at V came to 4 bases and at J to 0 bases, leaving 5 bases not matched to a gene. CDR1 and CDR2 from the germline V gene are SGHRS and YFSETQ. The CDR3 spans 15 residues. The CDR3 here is CASSLYRGMNTEAFF. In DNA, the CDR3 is TGCGCCAGCAGCCTCTACAGGGGGATGAACACTGAAGCTTTCTTT.

The DNA for the CDR3 is TGCAGTGCTGGTGATCGCGCTGAAGCTTTCTTT. This sequence encodes CSAGDRAEAFF. This chain connects TRBV20-1 to TRBJ1-1; unclear D gene. The germline CDR1 and CDR2 sequences are DFQATT and SNEGSKA (reference sequence). V lost 5 bases, J lost 6 bases, and 10 bases lay in between. This CDR3 spans 11 amino acids.

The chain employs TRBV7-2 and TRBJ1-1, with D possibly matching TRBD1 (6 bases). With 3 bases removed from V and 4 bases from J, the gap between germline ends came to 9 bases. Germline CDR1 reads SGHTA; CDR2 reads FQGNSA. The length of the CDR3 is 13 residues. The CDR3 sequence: CASSFWGATEAFF. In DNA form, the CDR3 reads TGTGCCAGCAGCTTTTGGGGGGCCACTGAAGCTTTCTTT.

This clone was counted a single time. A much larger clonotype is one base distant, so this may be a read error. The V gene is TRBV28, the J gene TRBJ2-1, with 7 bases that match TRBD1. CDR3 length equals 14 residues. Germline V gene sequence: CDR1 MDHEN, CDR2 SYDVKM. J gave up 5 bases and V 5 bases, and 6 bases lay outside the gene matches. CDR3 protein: CASSPRTGDNEQFF. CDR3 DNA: TGTGCCAGCAGTCCGCGGACAGGAGACAATGAGCAGTTCTTC.

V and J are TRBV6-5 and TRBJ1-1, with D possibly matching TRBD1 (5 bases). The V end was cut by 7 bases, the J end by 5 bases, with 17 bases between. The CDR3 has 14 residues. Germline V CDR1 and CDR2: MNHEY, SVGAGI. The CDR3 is CASTGGVSKTEAFF. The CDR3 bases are TGTGCCAGCACCGGGGGGGTAAGCAAGACTGAAGCTTTCTTT.

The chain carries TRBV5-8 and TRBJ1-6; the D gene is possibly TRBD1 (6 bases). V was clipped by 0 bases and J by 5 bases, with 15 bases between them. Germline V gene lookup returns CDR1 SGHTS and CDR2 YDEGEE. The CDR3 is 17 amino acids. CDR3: CASSLVEGGQNNSPLHF. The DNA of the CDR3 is TGTGCCAGCAGCTTGGTCGAGGGAGGACAGAATAATTCACCCCTCCACTTT.

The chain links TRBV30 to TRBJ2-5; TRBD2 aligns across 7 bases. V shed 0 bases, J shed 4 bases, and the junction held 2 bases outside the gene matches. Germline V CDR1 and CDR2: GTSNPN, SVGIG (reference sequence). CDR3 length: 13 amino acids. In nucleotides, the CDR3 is TGTGCCTGGAGTGTATGGGGGGGAGAGACCCAGTACTTC. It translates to CAWSVWGGETQYF.

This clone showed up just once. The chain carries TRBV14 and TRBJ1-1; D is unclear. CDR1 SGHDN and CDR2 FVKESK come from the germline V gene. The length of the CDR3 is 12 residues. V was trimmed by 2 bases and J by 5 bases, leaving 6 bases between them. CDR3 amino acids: CASSQLRTEAFF. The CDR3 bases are TGTGCCAGCAGCCAACTAAGGACTGAAGCTTTCTTT. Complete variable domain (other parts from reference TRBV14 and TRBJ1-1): EAGVTQFPSHSVIEKGQTVTLRCDPISGHDNLYWYRRVMGKEIKFLLHFVKESKQDESGMPNNRFLAERTGGTYSTLKVQPAELEDSGVYFCASSQLRTEAFFGQGTRLTVV.

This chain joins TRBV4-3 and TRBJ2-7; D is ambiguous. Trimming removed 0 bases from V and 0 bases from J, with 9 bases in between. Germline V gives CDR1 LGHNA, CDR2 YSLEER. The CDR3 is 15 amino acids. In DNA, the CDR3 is TGCGCCAGCAGCCAAGACTCCTTCGCCTCCTACGAGCAGTACTTC. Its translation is CASSQDSFASYEQYF.